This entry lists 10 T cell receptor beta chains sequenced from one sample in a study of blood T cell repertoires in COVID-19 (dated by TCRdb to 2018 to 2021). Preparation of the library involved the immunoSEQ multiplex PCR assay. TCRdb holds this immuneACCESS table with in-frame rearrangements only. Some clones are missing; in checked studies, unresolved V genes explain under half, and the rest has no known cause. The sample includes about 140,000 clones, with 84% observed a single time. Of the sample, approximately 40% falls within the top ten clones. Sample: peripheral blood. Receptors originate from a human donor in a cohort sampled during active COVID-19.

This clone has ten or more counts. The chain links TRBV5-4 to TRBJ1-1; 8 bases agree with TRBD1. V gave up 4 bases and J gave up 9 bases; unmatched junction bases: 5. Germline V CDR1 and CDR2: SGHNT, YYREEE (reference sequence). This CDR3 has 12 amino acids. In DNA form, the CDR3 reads TGTGCCAGCAGCCCGGACAGGGCGAAAGCTTTCTTT. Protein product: CASSPDRAKAFF.

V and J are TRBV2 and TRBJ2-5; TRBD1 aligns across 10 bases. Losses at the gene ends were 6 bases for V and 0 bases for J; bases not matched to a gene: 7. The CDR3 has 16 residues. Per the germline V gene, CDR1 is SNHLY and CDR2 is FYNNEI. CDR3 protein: CASSFPGQGYQETQYF. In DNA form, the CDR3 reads TGTGCCAGCAGCTTCCCGGGACAGGGGTACCAAGAGACCCAGTACTTC.

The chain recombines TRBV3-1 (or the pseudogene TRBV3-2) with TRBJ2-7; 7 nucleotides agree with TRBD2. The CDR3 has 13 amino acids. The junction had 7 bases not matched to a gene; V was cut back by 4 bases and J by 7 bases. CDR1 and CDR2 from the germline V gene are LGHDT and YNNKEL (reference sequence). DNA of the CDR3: TGTGCCAGCAGCCTCGGGACTACCTCGGAGCAGTACGTC. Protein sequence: CASSLGTTSEQYV.

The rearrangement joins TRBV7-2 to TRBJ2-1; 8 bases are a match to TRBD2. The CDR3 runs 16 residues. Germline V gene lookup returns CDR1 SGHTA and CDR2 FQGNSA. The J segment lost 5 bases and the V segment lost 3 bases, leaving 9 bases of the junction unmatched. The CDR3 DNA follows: TGTGCCAGCAGCTTTACAGCGGGGGCTCGAAACAATGAGCAGTTCTTC. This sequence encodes CASSFTAGARNNEQFF.

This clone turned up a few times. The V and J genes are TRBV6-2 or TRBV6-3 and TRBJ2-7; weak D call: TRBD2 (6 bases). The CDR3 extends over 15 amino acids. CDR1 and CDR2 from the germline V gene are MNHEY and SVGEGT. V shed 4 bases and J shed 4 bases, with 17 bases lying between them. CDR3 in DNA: TGTGCCAGCAGTTTCCGGGACTCAGACCCGTACGAGCAGTACGTC. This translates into CASSFRDSDPYEQYV.

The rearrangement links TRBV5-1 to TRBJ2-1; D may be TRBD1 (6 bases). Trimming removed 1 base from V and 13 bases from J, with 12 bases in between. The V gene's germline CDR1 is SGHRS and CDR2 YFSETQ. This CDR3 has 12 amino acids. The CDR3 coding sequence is TGCGCCAGCAGCTTGAAAGGACAGAGTCAGTTCTTC. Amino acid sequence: CASSLKGQSQFF.

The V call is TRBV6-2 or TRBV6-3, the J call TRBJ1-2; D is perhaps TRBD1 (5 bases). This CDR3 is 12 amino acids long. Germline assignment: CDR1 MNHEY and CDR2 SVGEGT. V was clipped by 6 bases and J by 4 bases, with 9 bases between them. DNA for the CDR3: TGTGCCAGCAGCCCCGACAGCTATGGCTACACCTTC. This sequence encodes CASSPDSYGYTF.

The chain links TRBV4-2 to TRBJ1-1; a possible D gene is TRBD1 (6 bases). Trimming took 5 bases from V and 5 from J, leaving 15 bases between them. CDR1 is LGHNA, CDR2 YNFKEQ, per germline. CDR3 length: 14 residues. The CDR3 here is CASSTGGGATEAFF. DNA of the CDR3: TGTGCCAGCAGCACCGGGGGGGGCGCAACTGAAGCTTTCTTT.

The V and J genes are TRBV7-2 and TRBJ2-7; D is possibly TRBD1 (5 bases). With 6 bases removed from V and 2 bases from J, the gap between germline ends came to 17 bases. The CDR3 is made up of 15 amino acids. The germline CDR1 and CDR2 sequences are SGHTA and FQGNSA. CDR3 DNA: TGTGCCAGCAGTCCCTCCGGCAGGGAACCCTACGAGCAGTACTTC. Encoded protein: CASSPSGREPYEQYF.

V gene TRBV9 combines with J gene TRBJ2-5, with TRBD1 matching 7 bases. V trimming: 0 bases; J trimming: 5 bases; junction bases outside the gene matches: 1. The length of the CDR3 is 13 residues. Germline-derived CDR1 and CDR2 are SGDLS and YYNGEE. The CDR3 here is CASSVARGETQYF. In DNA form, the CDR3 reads TGTGCCAGCAGCGTAGCCAGGGGGGAGACCCAGTACTTC.